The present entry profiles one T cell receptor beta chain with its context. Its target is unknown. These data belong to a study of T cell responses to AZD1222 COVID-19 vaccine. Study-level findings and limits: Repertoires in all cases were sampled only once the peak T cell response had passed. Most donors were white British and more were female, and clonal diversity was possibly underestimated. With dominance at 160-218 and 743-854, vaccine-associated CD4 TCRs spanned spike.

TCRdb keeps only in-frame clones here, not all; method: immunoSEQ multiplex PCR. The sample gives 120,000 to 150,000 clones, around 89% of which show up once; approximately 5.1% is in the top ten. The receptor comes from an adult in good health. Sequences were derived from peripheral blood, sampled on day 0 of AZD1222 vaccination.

The chain's CDR3 is CASSNSAGVADTQYF. For the CDR3, the DNA is TGTGCCAGCAGCAATTCAGCGGGAGTGGCAGATACGCAGTATTTT. V is TRBV7-3 and J is TRBJ2-3, with 8 bases matching TRBD2. Trimming cost V 5 bases and J 4 bases; bases outside gene matches: 8. The length of the CDR3 is 15 residues. From germline, CDR1 is SGHTA and CDR2 FQGTGA.